This T cell receptor beta chain appears in the sequencing data of a study of T cells after yellow fever vaccination (dated by TCRdb to between 2019 and 2020). About the investigation overall: The SMART-Seq v4 Ultra Low Input RNA kit was used to prepare libraries from fractions with low cell numbers. Bulk TCR alpha and beta repertoires were sequenced longitudinally to track T-cell clones before and after primary and booster YFV17D yellow fever vaccination. Two healthy male donors made up the cohort, one aged 18 to 29 years and the other aged 30 to 40 years. Blood was collected at multiple timepoints before and after primary and secondary immunization, and bulk PBMC replicates and cell subsets were isolated. Here is what the overall study found, with its caveats: After the booster, most of the clones that had expanded following primary vaccination were detected again (roughly 96% of CD4 and roughly 90% of CD8), which suggests that memory was broadly maintained. Because the study included only a couple of donors, the extent to which the findings can be generalized is limited. A small share of clonotypes was detected in both CD4 and CD8 compartments, with the overlap likely arising from convergent recombination. The secondary T-cell response was found to be weaker but faster than the primary response, with a peak reached on day 5 rather than on day 15. Computational filtering was needed because FACS-sorted repertoires could contain abundant contaminating clonotypes from the bulk population.

Concerning this clonotype itself: Its antigen is unknown. Nothing much larger sits one base from this clone, and base qualities are not available.

Looking up the germline V gene yields CDR1 LGHNA and CDR2 YNFKEQ. Counted from cysteine to phenylalanine, this CDR3 has 15 amino acids. This entry keeps only the CDR3 DNA: 45 bases, framed from base 1. The trim is 0 bases for V and 6 bases for J, with a gap of 14 bases between the germline ends. TCR cDNA was synthesized by 5'RACE template switching, which introduced a universal primer site and unique molecular identifiers. Priming of cDNA synthesis was performed from both the TCR alpha and TCR beta constant segments. Library amplification involved two PCR steps, and the second step added sample barcodes and sequencing adapters. Sequencing of libraries was done on Illumina HiSeq 2500 (2x100 bp) or NovaSeq (2x150 bp). Per the original workflow: Reads were demultiplexed and collapsed into UMI consensus sequences with MIGEC, and V(D)J alignment was performed with MiXCR. Clonotypes responding to the vaccine were identified with edgeR on replicate PBMC samples, with the criteria of FDR below 0.01 and a log2 fold change above 5 up to day 15. Each bulk clonotype received a CD4 or CD8 identity based on whether the sequenced CD4 or CD8 repertoire contained that clonotype at higher abundance. In-frame beta chains were kept once TCRdb had trimmed the public reads at Q25 with fastp and called clones with MiXCR. Entries are consolidated by CDR3 protein sequence, retaining the most common genes and DNA. Clone size and V and J calls follow TCRdb, not the original study. For this sample there are approximately 300,000 distinct CDR3 sequences; 6.8% appear just once. The ten most abundant clones make up over 15% of the sample.

The sample's treatment or condition label is to be understood as: live attenuated yellow fever vaccine strain. Two biological replicates of bulk PBMCs were collected at each blood-draw timepoint. A standard Ficoll-Paque protocol was used to isolate PBMCs from peripheral blood. RNA was extracted with TriZol from bulk PBMCs, CD4 and CD8 fractions, and dextramer-positive and dextramer-negative fractions. The sequence is built from TRBV4-2 and TRBJ1-1, with TRBD1 perhaps the D gene, on 6 matching bases. The sequence derives from a man in his late teens or twenties who received the YFV17D yellow fever vaccine. This material consisted of PBMCs, taken 35 to 50 days after the first yellow fever vaccination. The CDR3 region reads CASSQEGAGDPEAFF. The DNA is as follows: TGTGCCAGCAGCCAAGAAGGGGCAGGGGATCCTGAAGCTTTCTTT.